A single sample gave rise to the 30 T cell receptor beta chains below, sequenced in a study of blood T cell repertoires in COVID-19. Assay: immunoSEQ multiplex PCR; the TCRdb copy retains only in-frame clones and omits some. The data contain approximately 200,000 clones, 86% of them singletons. Sample: PBMCs or T cells enriched from blood (not recorded which). The origin of the receptors is a woman in her 30s who had recovered from COVID-19.

The chain couples TRBV19 to TRBJ1-2; D might be TRBD1 (6 bases). V was cut by 6 bases and J by 0 bases, with 11 bases left in between. Germline lookup yields CDR1 LNHDA and CDR2 SQIVND (reference sequence). The CDR3 extends over 14 amino acids. The CDR3 protein is CASRTGQSNYGYTF. In nucleotides, the CDR3 is TGTGCCAGTAGGACAGGACAGTCTAACTATGGCTACACCTTC. Filled out from reference TRBV19 and TRBJ1-2, the complete variable domain reads DGGITQSPKYLFRKEGQNVTLSCEQNLNHDAMYWYRQDPGQGLRLIYYSQIVNDFQKGDIAEGYSVSREKKESFPLTVTSAQKNPTAFYLCASRTGQSNYGYTFGSGTRLTVV.

The V and J genes are TRBV7-9 and TRBJ1-3, with TRBD1 identical over 7 bases. After removal of 5 bases from V and 0 bases from J, the junction contained 13 bases not matched to a gene. Looked up from germline, CDR1 is SEHNR and CDR2 is FQNEAQ (reference sequence). The CDR3 has 18 amino acids. The CDR3: CASSPIAGQDLSGNTIYF. Here the CDR3 DNA reads TGTGCCAGCAGCCCTATAGCCGGACAGGACCTCTCTGGAAACACCATATATTTT.

V and J are TRBV2 and TRBJ1-3; 8 bases are a match to TRBD1. CDR3 length: 14 residues. Germline trimming cut 6 bases from V and 2 bases from J; bases unmatched to any gene: 3. CDR1 SNHLY and CDR2 FYNNEI come from the germline V gene. DNA of the CDR3: TGTGCCAGCAGCTGGACAGGGACTGGAAACACCATATATTTT. Translated: CASSWTGTGNTIYF.

The chain recombines TRBV3-1 (or the pseudogene TRBV3-2) with TRBJ2-1; tentatively, D is TRBD2 (6 bases). This CDR3 spans 17 amino acids. The germline V and J ends were trimmed by 3 bases and 0 bases, with 15 bases remaining between them. CDR1 is LGHDT and CDR2 is YNNKEL in the germline V gene (reference sequence). The chain's CDR3 is CASSHEGLKRSYNEQFF. The CDR3 nucleotides read TGTGCCAGCAGCCACGAAGGACTAAAACGCTCCTACAATGAGCAGTTCTTC.

As for this clone: Other DNA sequences within the sample encode an identical CDR3. The chain joins TRBV5-1 to TRBJ2-7; 13 bases map to TRBD2. V shed 4 bases, J shed 3 bases, and the junction held 1 base outside the gene matches. The length of the CDR3 is 14 residues. Germline lookup yields CDR1 SGHRS and CDR2 YFSETQ. The CDR3, as DNA: TGCGCCAGCAGCGGGACTAGCGGGAACTACGAGCAGTACTTC. This sequence encodes CASSGTSGNYEQYF.

The chain carries TRBV6-4 and TRBJ2-1, with TRBD2 identical over 9 bases. In germline, CDR1 is MRHNA, CDR2 SNTAGT. V lost 4 bases and J lost 12; bases outside the gene matches: 7. The CDR3 is made up of 13 amino acids. CDR3 nucleotides: TGTGCCAGCAGTGCGGCGGGAGGGGAGCGGCAGTTCTTC. Its translation: CASSAAGGERQFF.

V is TRBV5-4 and J is TRBJ2-7; D unresolved. Germline V gene sequence: CDR1 SGHNT, CDR2 YYREEE (reference sequence). The germline V and J ends were trimmed by 5 bases and 1 base, with 13 bases remaining between them. The CDR3 runs 14 residues. The CDR3: CASSPPGRSYEQYF. As DNA, the CDR3 is TGTGCCAGCAGTCCCCCCGGCAGGTCCTACGAGCAGTACTTC. The full variable domain, in which reference TRBV5-4 and TRBJ2-7 provide the parts outside the CDR3, is ETGVTQSPTHLIKTRGQQVTLRCSSQSGHNTVSWYQQALGQGPQFIFQYYREEENGRGNFPPRFSGLQFPNYSSELNVNALELDDSALYLCASSPPGRSYEQYFGPGTRLTVT.

The V and J genes are TRBV5-4 and TRBJ1-1; D ambiguous. Trimming left V 0 bases short and J 6 bases short, with 6 bases between. CDR1 is SGHNT and CDR2 is YYREEE in the germline V gene (reference sequence). The CDR3 sequence is 12 residues long. CDR3 in DNA: TGTGCCAGCAGCTTGGGGTCGGCTGAAGCTTTCTTT. It specifies CASSLGSAEAFF.

This clone was detected a few times. The same CDR3 arises from other DNA sequences in this sample as well. The chain employs TRBV27 and TRBJ1-5; no clear D. Trimming cost V 8 bases and J 2 bases, with 10 bases left between them. The length of the CDR3 is 13 residues. CDR1 is MNHEY and CDR2 is SMNVEV in the germline V gene (reference sequence). The CDR3 DNA reads TGTGCCAGCGCAAACCGGGGCAATCAGCCCCAGCATTTT. It is translated as CASANRGNQPQHF.

This chain joins TRBV25-1 and TRBJ2-7, with D perhaps TRBD1 (5 bases). Trimming took 7 bases from V and 1 from J, leaving 8 bases between them. Germline assignment: CDR1 MGHDK and CDR2 SYGVNS. This CDR3 region has 12 residues. CDR3 bases: TGTGCCAGCACAGGGATTTCCTACGAGCAGTACTTC. This sequence encodes CASTGISYEQYF.

This chain uses TRBV11-2 with TRBJ2-1; 8 positions agree with TRBD2. This CDR3 has 19 amino acids. V shed 1 base and J 3 bases; nucleotides not matched to a gene: 14. Germline CDR1 SGHAT, CDR2 FQNNGV. CDR3 sequence reads: CASSLGPLTAGGRYNEQFF. In DNA form, the CDR3 reads TGTGCCAGCAGCTTAGGGCCTCTTACGGCGGGAGGACGCTACAATGAGCAGTTCTTC.

The rearrangement uses TRBV5-8 and TRBJ2-7; D possibly corresponds to TRBD2 (6 bases). The CDR3 loop spans 13 amino acids. Germline V gene sequence: CDR1 SGHTS, CDR2 YDEGEE. V lost 7 bases and J 5 bases, leaving 16 bases between the germline ends. The CDR3 DNA is TGTGCCAGCCAACGGAGGGCCATCGACGAGCAGTACTTC. Its protein is CASQRRAIDEQYF. Full variable domain (outside the CDR3, taken from reference TRBV5-8 and TRBJ2-7): EAGVTQSPTHLIKTRGQQATLRCSPISGHTSVYWYQQALGLGLQFLLWYDEGEERNRGNFPPRFSGRQFPNYSSELNVNALELEDSALYLCASQRRAIDEQYFGPGTRLTVT.

This chain joins TRBV19 and TRBJ2-3; TRBD1 agrees at 7 bases. Germline CDR1 is LNHDA and CDR2 is SQIVND (reference sequence). This CDR3 contains 15 residues. The V segment lost 3 bases and the J segment 1 base; nucleotides outside the gene matches: 4. This CDR3 is CASSMGQLGTDTQYF. The CDR3 DNA sequence: TGTGCCAGTAGTATGGGACAGCTCGGCACAGATACGCAGTATTTT.

The chain employs TRBV10-1 and TRBJ2-7, with D uncertain. Trimming took 3 bases from V and 5 from J, leaving 2 bases between them. The CDR3 has 10 residues. CDR1 WNHNN and CDR2 SYGVQD come from the germline V gene (reference sequence). CDR3 amino acids: CASSDNEQYF. CDR3 in DNA: TGCGCCAGCAGTGATAACGAGCAGTACTTC.

The V gene is TRBV19, the J gene TRBJ2-1, with 11 positions matching TRBD2. This CDR3 has 21 residues. Germline CDR1 is LNHDA and CDR2 is SQIVND (reference sequence). The V gene end was trimmed by 5 bases and the J gene end by 4 bases; junction bases not matched to a gene: 22. The CDR3, as DNA: TGTGCCAGTAGTCCCCGGGCCCTCCTAGCGGGAGGATTCTCAATGTACAATGAGCAGTTCTTC. This encodes CASSPRALLAGGFSMYNEQFF.

This clone was observed once. The CDR3 is CASSLTAGGNTGELFF. As DNA, the CDR3 is TGTGCCAGCAGCTTAACCGCGGGAGGAAACACCGGGGAGCTGTTTTTT. The rearrangement links TRBV7-9 to TRBJ2-2, with TRBD2 matching over 8 bases. The CDR3 loop spans 16 amino acids. Losses at the gene ends were 2 bases for V and 2 bases for J; bases not matched to a gene: 4. The germline V gene has CDR1 SEHNR and CDR2 FQNEAQ (reference sequence).

The chain combines TRBV6-5 with TRBJ1-3; D gene unclear. V gave up 8 bases and J gave up 2 bases, with 7 bases separating them. Germline V gene lookup returns CDR1 MNHEY and CDR2 SVGAGI. The CDR3 extends over 12 amino acids. The CDR3 sequence is CASLFAGNTIYF. The CDR3 nucleotides are TGTGCCAGCCTTTTTGCTGGAAACACCATATATTTT.

The chain couples TRBV7-6 to TRBJ2-1; 9 nucleotides agree with TRBD1. Germline lookup yields CDR1 SGHVS and CDR2 FNYEAQ. The CDR3 has 17 residues. Trimming removed 4 bases from V and 8 bases from J; junction bases left unmatched: 15. CDR3 DNA sequence: TGTGCCAGCAGCTCGACCATCCGGACAGGGGTGGTAGATGAGCAGTTCTTC. Translating gives CASSSTIRTGVVDEQFF.

The J gene is TRBJ2-3, the V gene TRBV6-1, with 9 bases that match TRBD2. The CDR3 has 15 residues. V dropped 2 bases and J dropped 4; count of bases not matched to a gene: 4. The V gene's germline CDR1 is MNHNS and CDR2 SASEGT. For the CDR3, the DNA is TGTGCCAGCAGTGAAATAGCGGGAGCTCCAGATACGCAGTATTTT. This translates into CASSEIAGAPDTQYF.

This rearrangement joins TRBV19 to TRBJ2-3; D may be TRBD1 (6 bases). The CDR3 is 15 amino acids. Trimming left V 5 bases short and J 2 bases short, with 14 bases between. The germline CDR1 and CDR2 sequences are LNHDA and SQIVND (reference sequence). CDR3 sequence reads: CASSADRSSTDTQYF. CDR3 bases: TGTGCCAGTAGTGCCGACAGGTCCTCCACAGATACGCAGTATTTT.

This chain links TRBV2 with TRBJ1-1; 8 bases line up with TRBD1. CDR1 is SNHLY, CDR2 FYNNEI, per germline. V was pared by 6 bases and J by 0 bases, with 6 bases of the junction left unmatched. The CDR3 is made up of 15 amino acids. In DNA form, the CDR3 reads TGTGCCAGCAGCAGCAGACAGGGGATGAACACTGAAGCTTTCTTT. Translating it yields CASSSRQGMNTEAFF.

The chain couples TRBV19 to TRBJ2-3, with D possibly matching TRBD1 (6 bases). Germline values: CDR1 LNHDA, CDR2 SQIVND (reference sequence). The V end was cut by 4 bases, the J end by 3 bases, with 17 bases between. The CDR3 is 16 residues long. Written as DNA, the CDR3 is TGTGCCAGTAGTAAAGGGGGTGGTACTGGAACAGATACGCAGTATTTT. Translated: CASSKGGGTGTDTQYF.

V usage is TRBV24-1 and J usage is TRBJ1-1; TRBD1 matches at 9 bases. V was clipped by 4 bases and J by 8 bases; unmatched bases: 4. The CDR3 covers 13 residues. Germline lookup yields CDR1 KGHDR and CDR2 SFDVKD. CDR3 amino acids: CATSDRGTGEAFF. Here the CDR3 DNA reads TGTGCCACCAGTGACCGAGGGACAGGGGAAGCTTTCTTT.

The J gene is TRBJ1-1, the V gene TRBV2; D possibly corresponds to TRBD1 (6 bases). Trimming took off 10 bases at V and 0 bases at J, with 12 bases between the two ends. Germline assignment: CDR1 SNHLY and CDR2 FYNNEI. The CDR3 is 13 amino acids. The CDR3 here is CATRQVLNTEAFF. Here the CDR3 DNA reads TGTGCCACCCGACAGGTCCTGAACACTGAAGCTTTCTTT.

The table lists this clone with a few counts. V gene TRBV18 combines with J gene TRBJ1-1; D is ambiguous. This CDR3 has 13 amino acids. Trimming removed 8 bases at V and 2 bases at J, with 12 bases between. Germline values: CDR1 KGHSH, CDR2 LQKENI. As DNA, the CDR3 is TGTGCCAGCGGGAGTAGGGTAAACACTGAAGCTTTCTTT. Encoded protein: CASGSRVNTEAFF. The full variable domain, completed using reference TRBV18 and TRBJ1-1, is NAGVMQNPRHLVRRRGQEARLRCSPMKGHSHVYWYRQLPEEGLKFMVYLQKENIIDESGMPKERFSAEFPKEGPSILRIQQVVRGDSAAYFCASGSRVNTEAFFGQGTRLTVV.

The genes are TRBV5-1 and TRBJ2-2, with 11 positions matching TRBD2. Per germline, CDR1 SGHRS and CDR2 YFSETQ. Trimming took 7 bases from V and 4 from J; bases not matched to a gene: 6. The length of the CDR3 is 15 residues. CDR3 DNA sequence: TGCGCCAGCCACTATAGCGGGAGGGGCACCGGGGAGCTGTTTTTT. Protein product: CASHYSGRGTGELFF.

This clone has just a few counts. CDR3 sequence (DNA): TGTGCCAGCAACAAACAGGGGCAGGGCTACACCTTC. It specifies CASNKQGQGYTF. The chain links TRBV6-5 to TRBJ1-2, with 7 bases aligning to TRBD1. In germline, CDR1 is MNHEY, CDR2 SVGAGI. The V and J ends lost 7 bases and 8 bases, in that order; junction bases with no gene match: 7. CDR3 length: 12 amino acids.

The chain combines TRBV28 with TRBJ2-7, with 8 nucleotides matching TRBD2. The CDR3 runs to 14 residues. V lost 6 bases to trimming and J lost 2 bases; unmatched junction nucleotides: 6. In germline, CDR1 is MDHEN, CDR2 SYDVKM. CDR3 sequence (DNA): TGTGCCAGCAGCCGGGGGGGAGGAACCTACGAGCAGTACTTC. It codes for CASSRGGGTYEQYF.

This clone was counted a single time. This rearrangement joins TRBV3-1 (or the pseudogene TRBV3-2) to TRBJ1-2; D gene ambiguous. Germline V gene data show CDR1 as LGHDT and CDR2 as YNNKEL (reference sequence). With 3 bases removed from V and 4 bases from J, the gap between germline ends came to 9 bases. The CDR3 contains 13 residues. As DNA, the CDR3 is TGTGCCAGCAGCCAGCAGTTTCCCTATGGCTACACCTTC. Translation: CASSQQFPYGYTF.

The rearrangement joins TRBV9 to TRBJ1-1; weak D call: TRBD1 (6 bases). This CDR3 is built from 12 residues. V lost 5 bases and J 6 bases, leaving 11 bases between the germline ends. CDR1 and CDR2 from the germline V gene are SGDLS and YYNGEE. The CDR3 sequence is CASSEQGPEAFF. The DNA of the CDR3 is TGTGCCAGCAGTGAACAGGGACCTGAAGCTTTCTTT.